Each of the 20 T cell receptor beta chains below was sequenced from the same sample in a study of identical twins. Via MiXCR, TCRdb re-called the 5' RACE reads, giving one row per CDR3 protein. This sample has about 890,000 distinct CDR3 sequences, with 12% found just once. This sample also appeared in a second study, on yellow fever vaccine responses in identical twins.

Material: PBMCs. The origin of the receptors is a woman aged 18-29 years in good health.

The chain uses TRBV5-6 and TRBJ2-3, with D maybe TRBD2 (6 bases). V lost 0 bases and J 3 bases, leaving 11 bases between the germline ends. Looked up from germline, CDR1 is SGHDT and CDR2 is YYEEEE. This CDR3 contains 15 residues. CDR3 coding DNA: TGTGCCAGCAGCTTGGTGGCGGGGTTGACAGATACGCAGTATTTT. Its translation: CASSLVAGLTDTQYF.

Only a few counts were recorded for this clonotype. The chain is built from TRBV9 and TRBJ2-1, with D possibly matching TRBD2 (6 bases). Germline V gene sequence: CDR1 SGDLS, CDR2 YYNGEE. The CDR3 is made up of 13 amino acids. The ends were cut back, 0 bases at V and 9 bases at J, with 10 bases in the middle. The CDR3 sequence is CASSVAGGSEQFF. The CDR3 DNA follows: TGTGCCAGCAGCGTAGCAGGAGGGAGTGAGCAGTTCTTC.

This clonotype was recorded many times. This chain's CDR3 is CASSQGLRGHEQYF. The CDR3 coding sequence is TGCGCCAGCAGCCAAGGTCTCAGGGGTCACGAGCAGTACTTC. The rearrangement uses TRBV4-1 and TRBJ2-7; D possibly corresponds to TRBD1 (6 bases). CDR3 length: 14 residues. V shed 1 base and J shed 5 bases, with 12 bases lying between them. Germline values: CDR1 MGHRA, CDR2 YSYEKL.

The chain employs TRBV20-1 and TRBJ2-7; TRBD1 matches at 8 bases. Trimming cost V 6 bases and J 3 bases; bases outside gene matches: 4. The CDR3 totals 12 residues. Germline CDR1 is DFQATT and CDR2 is SNEGSKA (reference sequence). CDR3 coding DNA: TGCAGTGCGGCAGGGGGCAGCTACGAGCAGTACTTC. Its protein product is CSAAGGSYEQYF.

This clonotype was counted once. The rearrangement uses TRBV20-1 and TRBJ2-7, with D possibly being TRBD1 or TRBD2 (5 bases each). The length of the CDR3 is 11 residues. The germline gives CDR1 DFQATT, CDR2 SNEGSKA (reference sequence). V lost 6 bases, J lost 6 bases, and 12 bases lay in between. The CDR3 DNA is TGCAGTGCCCCGACGGGGCCCGAGCAGTACTTC. As protein: CSAPTGPEQYF.

The chain joins TRBV28 to TRBJ1-1; D gene uncertain. Per germline, CDR1 MDHEN and CDR2 SYDVKM. This CDR3 is 14 amino acids long. V lost 2 bases and J lost 0, with 7 bases in between. For the CDR3, the DNA is TGTGCCAGCAGTTTACTAAAGCTGAACACTGAAGCTTTCTTT. Amino acids: CASSLLKLNTEAFF.

This clonotype was found a few times. A read error may produce the germline difference seen at one junction end. This chain uses TRBV27 with TRBJ2-4; 9 nucleotides agree with TRBD2. The germline gives CDR1 MNHEY, CDR2 SMNVEV (reference sequence). CDR3 length: 13 amino acids. For the CDR3, the DNA is TGTGCCAGCAGTTTACTAGCGGGGATGCCGCCGAACTTC. Amino acids: CASSLLAGMPPNF.

This clonotype was detected a few times. DNA of the CDR3: TGCGCCAGCAGCGGGACAGGGGGTCAAGAGACCCAGTACTTC. It specifies CASSGTGGQETQYF. The rearrangement links TRBV5-1 to TRBJ2-5; 11 bases align to TRBD1. V was clipped by 4 bases and J by 2 bases; unmatched bases: 1. Germline V gene lookup returns CDR1 SGHRS and CDR2 YFSETQ. This CDR3 spans 14 amino acids.

In regard to this clonotype: The junction shows a germline mismatch at one end, possibly a read error. The chain couples TRBV20-1 to TRBJ2-3; weak D call: TRBD1 (6 bases). This CDR3 is built from 14 residues. CDR1 and CDR2 (germline): DFQATT, SNEGSKA (reference sequence). CDR3 sequence reads: CCAFPWGRTDTQYF. The CDR3 coding sequence is TGCTGTGCTTTCCCCTGGGGGCGCACAGATACGCAGTATTTT.

This sequence joins TRBV20-1 and TRBJ2-5; D is undetermined. CDR1 is DFQATT, CDR2 SNEGSKA, per germline (reference sequence). The V end was cut by 3 bases, the J end by 3 bases, with 23 bases between. The CDR3 is 17 amino acids. The CDR3 bases are TGCAGTGCTAGGGCCCCAATGACGATATCTCCAAAAGAGACCCAGTACTTC. This sequence encodes CSARAPMTISPKETQYF.

This clonotype was observed many times. The chain is built from TRBV28 and TRBJ2-7, with a tentative D call TRBD1 (7 bases). The V gene lost 6 bases and the J gene lost 1 base, with 16 bases spanning the gap. Per the germline V gene, CDR1 is MDHEN and CDR2 is SYDVKM. The CDR3 spans 15 residues. DNA of the CDR3: TGTGCCAGCAGCCGCGGGACAGTTCTTTCCTACGAGCAGTACTTC. Protein product: CASSRGTVLSYEQYF.

The chain uses TRBV7-2 and TRBJ2-1, with a weak D call TRBD2 (5 bases). The CDR3 is made up of 15 amino acids. Germline lookup yields CDR1 SGHTA and CDR2 FQGNSA. V lost 2 bases, J lost 1 base, and 9 bases lay in between. CDR3 region: CASSLRGLSYNEQFF. The DNA for the CDR3 is TGTGCCAGCAGCTTACGAGGACTTTCCTACAATGAGCAGTTCTTC.

The rearrangement links TRBV5-1 to TRBJ2-3, with D possibly matching TRBD2 (5 bases). The CDR3 contains 15 residues. V shed 0 bases and J shed 0 bases, with 8 bases lying between them. Germline CDR1 reads SGHRS; CDR2 reads YFSETQ. In DNA form, the CDR3 reads TGCGCCAGCAGCTTGGGGGGAGAGAGCACAGATACGCAGTATTTT. This codes for CASSLGGESTDTQYF.

This clonotype was seen a single time. The chain has TRBV10-3 and TRBJ2-2; no firm D call. CDR1 and CDR2 (germline): ENHRY, SYGVKD. The germline V and J ends were trimmed by 3 bases and 0 bases, with 11 bases remaining between them. The CDR3 totals 16 residues. The CDR3 coding sequence is TGTGCCATCAGTGACGACCGATCCCCGAACACCGGGGAGCTGTTTTTT. Translation gives CAISDDRSPNTGELFF.

J is TRBJ1-4 and V is TRBV18, with a weak D call TRBD1 (6 bases). Per germline, CDR1 KGHSH and CDR2 LQKENI. The CDR3 spans 16 residues. The V gene lost 1 base and the J gene lost 5 bases, with 14 bases spanning the gap. The DNA of the CDR3 is TGTGCCAGCTCACCACTTGGAGGACAGACGAATGAAAAACTGTTTTTT. Protein product: CASSPLGGQTNEKLFF.

This clonotype has ten or more counts. The V and J genes are TRBV7-3 and TRBJ2-3; D may be TRBD2 (5 bases). Germline V gene lookup returns CDR1 SGHTA and CDR2 FQGTGA. The CDR3 consists of 16 residues. V shed 2 bases and J shed 0 bases, with 12 bases lying between them. The CDR3 DNA sequence: TGTGCCAGCAGCTTATTAGGAGGTTTGAGCACAGATACGCAGTATTTT. As protein: CASSLLGGLSTDTQYF.

This chain connects TRBV27 to TRBJ2-3; 8 positions agree with TRBD1. The J segment lost 10 bases and the V segment lost 6 bases, leaving 6 bases of the junction unmatched. Germline V gene lookup returns CDR1 MNHEY and CDR2 SMNVEV (reference sequence). The CDR3 is 12 residues long. The CDR3 spells CASRDREKAQYF. The CDR3, as DNA: TGTGCCAGCAGGGACAGGGAGAAGGCGCAGTATTTT.

The chain recombines TRBV9 with TRBJ2-3; 10 nucleotides agree with TRBD2. There are 16 residues in the CDR3. Trimming cost V 3 bases and J 4 bases; bases outside gene matches: 8. Germline V CDR1 and CDR2: SGDLS, YYNGEE. CDR3 protein: CASSETLAGVADTQYF. The CDR3 nucleotides are TGTGCCAGCAGCGAGACCCTAGCGGGAGTGGCAGATACGCAGTATTTT.

The J gene is TRBJ2-3, the V gene TRBV7-3; 12 positions match TRBD2. Unmatched junction bases numbered 5, after V lost 5 bases and J lost 2 bases. CDR1 and CDR2 (germline): SGHTA, FQGTGA. The CDR3 totals 16 residues. The CDR3 DNA follows: TGTGCCAGCAGCCCAACTAGCGGGAGGATCACAGATACGCAGTATTTT. Translation gives CASSPTSGRITDTQYF.

The genes are TRBV15 and TRBJ2-3; TRBD2 matches at 11 bases. V lost 0 bases to trimming and J lost 2 bases; unmatched junction nucleotides: 4. This CDR3 comprises 17 residues. In germline, CDR1 is LNHNV, CDR2 YYDKDF (reference sequence). The CDR3 DNA reads as TGTGCCACCAGCAGAGAAGGGACTAGCGGCCCCACAGATACGCAGTATTTT. Protein sequence: CATSREGTSGPTDTQYF.